This T cell receptor (beta chain) was identified in a study of blood T cell repertoires in COVID-19. Across the whole study: Samples of COVID-19 (acute and convalescent) were obtained from the United States, Italy and Spain.

Germline assignment: CDR1 LGHDT and CDR2 YNNKEL (reference sequence). V trimming: 0 bases; J trimming: 6 bases; junction bases outside the gene matches: 14. CDR3 length: 18 residues. Generated by immunoSEQ multiplex PCR, the TCRdb table keeps only in-frame clones and is missing some. The sample yields about 220,000 clones, 82% seen once. The cohort comprised adults aged about 18 to 100 years residing in approximately 22 US areas. The TCR was taken from a woman in her fifties or sixties who had recovered from COVID-19. Sequencing was carried out using PBMCs or T cells enriched from blood (not recorded which). The V gene is TRBV3-1 (or the pseudogene TRBV3-2), the J gene TRBJ2-3, with 8 bases matching TRBD2. This chain's CDR3 is CASSQDRLGGGLSDTQYF. As DNA, the CDR3 is TGTGCCAGCAGCCAAGATCGTTTAGGCGGGGGGCTTTCCGATACGCAGTATTTT.